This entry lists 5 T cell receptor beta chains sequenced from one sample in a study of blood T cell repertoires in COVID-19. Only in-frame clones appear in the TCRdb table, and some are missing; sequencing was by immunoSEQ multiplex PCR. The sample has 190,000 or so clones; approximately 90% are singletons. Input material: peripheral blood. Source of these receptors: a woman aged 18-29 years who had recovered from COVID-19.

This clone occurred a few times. CDR3 nucleotide sequence: TGTGCCATCAGGGGGACAGCCTCCTACGAGCAGTACGTC. As protein: CAIRGTASYEQYV. The chain recombines TRBV10-3 with TRBJ2-7; 7 bases are a match to TRBD1. Germline loops: CDR1 ENHRY, CDR2 SYGVKD. Trimming at V came to 6 bases and at J to 0 bases, leaving 2 bases not matched to a gene. There are 13 residues in the CDR3.

The CDR3 spells CASSVEGLTGTEAFF. The CDR3 region has the DNA TGTGCCAGCAGCGTAGAGGGACTCACCGGGACTGAAGCTTTCTTT. The gene calls are TRBV7-9 and TRBJ1-1; perhaps TRBD1 as D (5 bases). Germline assignment: CDR1 SEHNR and CDR2 FQNEAQ (reference sequence). CDR3 length: 15 residues. V lost 5 bases, J lost 5 bases, and 18 bases lay in between.

The CDR3 loop is CATSRPGQGYGNSPLHF. In DNA form, the CDR3 reads TGTGCCACCAGCAGACCGGGACAGGGGTATGGTAATTCACCCCTCCACTTT. J is TRBJ1-6 and V is TRBV15; TRBD1 aligns across 10 bases. V shed 2 bases and J 6 bases; nucleotides not matched to a gene: 7. The CDR3 is 17 residues long. CDR1 is LNHNV and CDR2 is YYDKDF in the germline V gene (reference sequence). The whole variable domain, filled in from reference TRBV15 and TRBJ1-6, reads DAMVIQNPRYQVTQFGKPVTLSCSQTLNHNVMYWYQQKSSQAPKLLFHYYDKDFNNEADTPDNFQSRRPNTSFCFLDIRSPGLGDTAMYLCATSRPGQGYGNSPLHFGNGTRLTVT.

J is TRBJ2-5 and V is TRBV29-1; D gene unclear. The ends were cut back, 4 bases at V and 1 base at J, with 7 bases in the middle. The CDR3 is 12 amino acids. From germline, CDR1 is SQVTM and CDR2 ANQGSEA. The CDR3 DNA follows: TGCAGCGTTGTATCACTCCAAGAGACCCAGTACTTC. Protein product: CSVVSLQETQYF.

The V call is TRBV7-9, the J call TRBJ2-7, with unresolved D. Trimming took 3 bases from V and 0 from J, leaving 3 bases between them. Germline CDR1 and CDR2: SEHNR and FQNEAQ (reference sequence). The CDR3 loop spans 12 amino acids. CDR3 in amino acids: CASSFSSYEQYV. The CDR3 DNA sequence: TGTGCCAGCAGCTTTAGCTCCTACGAGCAGTACGTC.